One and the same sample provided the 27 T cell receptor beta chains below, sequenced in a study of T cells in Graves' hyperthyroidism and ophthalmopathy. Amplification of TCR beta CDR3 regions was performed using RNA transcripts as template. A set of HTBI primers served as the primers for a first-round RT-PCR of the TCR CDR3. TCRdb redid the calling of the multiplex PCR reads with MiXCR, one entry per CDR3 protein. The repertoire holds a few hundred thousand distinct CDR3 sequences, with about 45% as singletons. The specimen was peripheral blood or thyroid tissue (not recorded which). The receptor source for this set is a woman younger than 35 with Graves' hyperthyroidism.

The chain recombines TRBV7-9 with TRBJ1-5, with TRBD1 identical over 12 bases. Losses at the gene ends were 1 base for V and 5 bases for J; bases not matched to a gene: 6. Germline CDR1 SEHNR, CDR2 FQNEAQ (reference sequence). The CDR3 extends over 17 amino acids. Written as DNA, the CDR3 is TGTGCCAGCAGCTTAGTTATGGGACAGGGGGCTTATCAGCCCCAGCATTTT. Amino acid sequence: CASSLVMGQGAYQPQHF.

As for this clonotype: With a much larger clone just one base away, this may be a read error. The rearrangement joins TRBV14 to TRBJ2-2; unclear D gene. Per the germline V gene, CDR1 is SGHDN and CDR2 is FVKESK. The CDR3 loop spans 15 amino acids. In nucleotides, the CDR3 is TGTGCCAGCGGCCAAGCTCCAAGGGCAGCCGGGGAGCTGTTTTTT. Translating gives CASGQAPRAAGELFF. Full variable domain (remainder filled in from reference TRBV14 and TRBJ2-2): EAGVTQFPSHSVIEKGQTVTLRCDPISGHDNLYWYRRVMGKEIKFLLHFVKESKQDESGMPNNRFLAERTGGTYSTLKVQPAELEDSGVYFCASGQAPRAAGELFFGEGSRLTVL.

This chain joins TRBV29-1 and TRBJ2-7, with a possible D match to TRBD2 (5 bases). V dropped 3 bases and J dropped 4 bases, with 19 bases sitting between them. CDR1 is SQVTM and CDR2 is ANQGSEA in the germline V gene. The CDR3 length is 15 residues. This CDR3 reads CSVELSRRGLYEQYF. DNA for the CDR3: TGCAGCGTTGAGCTCTCCCGGAGAGGGCTTTACGAGCAGTACTTC.

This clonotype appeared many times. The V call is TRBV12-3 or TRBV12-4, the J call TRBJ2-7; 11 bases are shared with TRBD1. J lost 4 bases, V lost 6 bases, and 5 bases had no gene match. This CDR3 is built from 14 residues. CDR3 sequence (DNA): TGTGCCAGCAGAGAGGACAGGGGGCTATACGAGCAGTACTTC. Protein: CASREDRGLYEQYF.

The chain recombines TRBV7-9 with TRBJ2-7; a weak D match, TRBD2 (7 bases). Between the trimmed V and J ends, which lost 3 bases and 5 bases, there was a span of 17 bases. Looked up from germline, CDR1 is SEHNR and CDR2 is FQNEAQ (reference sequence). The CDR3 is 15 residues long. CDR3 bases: TGTGCCAGCAGCTTGGGGGCGGGAGTATTCCACGAGCAGTACTTC. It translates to CASSLGAGVFHEQYF.

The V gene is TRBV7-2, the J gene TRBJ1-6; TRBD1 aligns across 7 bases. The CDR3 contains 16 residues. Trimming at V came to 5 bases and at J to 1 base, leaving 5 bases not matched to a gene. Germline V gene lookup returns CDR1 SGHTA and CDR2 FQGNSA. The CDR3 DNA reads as TGTGCCAGCAGCCCGGGACAGACATCCTATAATTCACCCCTCCACTTT. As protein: CASSPGQTSYNSPLHF.

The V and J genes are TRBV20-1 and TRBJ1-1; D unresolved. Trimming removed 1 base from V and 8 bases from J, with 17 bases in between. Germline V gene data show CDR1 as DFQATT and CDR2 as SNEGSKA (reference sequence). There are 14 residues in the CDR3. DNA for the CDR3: TGCAGTGCTAGAGGACTAGCGGACGAACTCGAAGCTTTCTTT. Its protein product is CSARGLADELEAFF.

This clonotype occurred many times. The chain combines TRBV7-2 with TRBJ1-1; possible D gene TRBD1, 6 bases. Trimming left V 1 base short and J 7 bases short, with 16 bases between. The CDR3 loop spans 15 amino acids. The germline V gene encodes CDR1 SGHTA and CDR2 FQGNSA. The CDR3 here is CASSLGATGFGEAFF. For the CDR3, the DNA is TGTGCCAGCAGCTTAGGAGCGACAGGCTTCGGTGAAGCTTTCTTT.

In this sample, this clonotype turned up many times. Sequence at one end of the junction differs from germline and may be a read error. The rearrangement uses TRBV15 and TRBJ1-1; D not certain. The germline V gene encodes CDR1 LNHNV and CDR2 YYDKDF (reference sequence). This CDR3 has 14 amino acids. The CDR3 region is CATIRRGRDTEAFF. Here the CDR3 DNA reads TGTGCCACCATCAGACGGGGTCGGGACACTGAAGCTTTCTTT.

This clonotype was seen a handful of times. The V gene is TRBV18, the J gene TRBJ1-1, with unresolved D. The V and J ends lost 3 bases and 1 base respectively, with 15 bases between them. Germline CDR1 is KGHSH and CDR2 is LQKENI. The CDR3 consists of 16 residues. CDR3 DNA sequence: TGTGCCAGCTCACCGCGAAATACAGTTTCGAACACTGAAGCTTTCTTT. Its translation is CASSPRNTVSNTEAFF.

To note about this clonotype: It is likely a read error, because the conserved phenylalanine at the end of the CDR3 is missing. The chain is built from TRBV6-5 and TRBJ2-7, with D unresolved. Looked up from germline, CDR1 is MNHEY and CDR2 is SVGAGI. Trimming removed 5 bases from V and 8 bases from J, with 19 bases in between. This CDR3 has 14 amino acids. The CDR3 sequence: CASSKDVVERKQYY. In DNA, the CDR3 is TGTGCCAGCAGTAAAGATGTCGTAGAGAGAAAGCAGTACTAC.

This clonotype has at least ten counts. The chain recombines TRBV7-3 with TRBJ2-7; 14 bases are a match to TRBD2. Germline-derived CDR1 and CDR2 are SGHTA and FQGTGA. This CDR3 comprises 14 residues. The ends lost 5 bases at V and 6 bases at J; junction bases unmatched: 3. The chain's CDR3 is CASSPGLAGAEQYF. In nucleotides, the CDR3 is TGTGCCAGCAGCCCGGGACTAGCGGGAGCCGAGCAGTACTTC. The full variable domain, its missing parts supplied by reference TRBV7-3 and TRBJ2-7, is GAGVSQTPSNKVTEKGKYVELRCDPISGHTALYWYRQSLGQGPEFLIYFQGTGAADDSGLPNDRFFAVRPEGSVSTLKIQRTERGDSAVYLCASSPGLAGAEQYFGPGTRLTVT.

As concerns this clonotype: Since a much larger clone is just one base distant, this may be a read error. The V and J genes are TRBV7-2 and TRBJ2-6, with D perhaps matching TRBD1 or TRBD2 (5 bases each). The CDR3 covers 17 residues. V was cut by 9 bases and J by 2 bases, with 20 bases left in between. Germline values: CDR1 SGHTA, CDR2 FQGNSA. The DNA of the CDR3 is TGTGCCAGATCACCACTTGGGACCGCGACTGGGGCCAACGTCCTGACTTTC. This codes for CARSPLGTATGANVLTF.

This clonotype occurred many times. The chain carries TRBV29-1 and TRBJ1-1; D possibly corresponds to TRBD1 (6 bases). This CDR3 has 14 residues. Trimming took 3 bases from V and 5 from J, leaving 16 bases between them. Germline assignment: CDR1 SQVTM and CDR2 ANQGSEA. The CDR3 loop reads CSVDVLGGATEAFF. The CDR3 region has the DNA TGCAGCGTTGACGTACTGGGGGGGGCTACTGAAGCTTTCTTT. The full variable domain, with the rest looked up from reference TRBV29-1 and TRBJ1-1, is SAVISQKPSRDICQRGTSLTIQCQVDSQVTMMFWYRQQPGQSLTLIATANQGSEATYESGFVIDKFPISRPNLTFSTLTVSNMSPEDSSIYLCSVDVLGGATEAFFGQGTRLTVV.

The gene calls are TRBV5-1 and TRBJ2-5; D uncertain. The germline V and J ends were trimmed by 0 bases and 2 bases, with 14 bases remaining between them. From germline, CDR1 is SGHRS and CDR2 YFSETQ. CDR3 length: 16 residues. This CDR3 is CASSLAGIRVQETQYF. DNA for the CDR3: TGCGCCAGCAGCTTGGCGGGTATAAGGGTACAAGAGACCCAGTACTTC.

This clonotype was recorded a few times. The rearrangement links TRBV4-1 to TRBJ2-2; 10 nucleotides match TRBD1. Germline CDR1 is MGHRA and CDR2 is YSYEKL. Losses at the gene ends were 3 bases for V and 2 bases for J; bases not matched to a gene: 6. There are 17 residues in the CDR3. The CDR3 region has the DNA TGCGCCAGCAGCCAGGGGACAGGGGTTGGAAACACCGGGGAGCTGTTTTTT. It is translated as CASSQGTGVGNTGELFF.

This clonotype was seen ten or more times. The chain's CDR3 is CASSYGQLYGYTF. CDR3 coding DNA: TGTGCCAGCAGCTACGGACAACTCTATGGCTACACCTTC. The chain has TRBV5-8 and TRBJ1-2; D is perhaps TRBD1 (5 bases). V was trimmed by 3 bases and J by 4 bases, leaving 10 bases between them. Per the germline V gene, CDR1 is SGHTS and CDR2 is YDEGEE. This CDR3 is built from 13 residues. The full variable domain, completed using reference TRBV5-8 and TRBJ1-2, is EAGVTQSPTHLIKTRGQQATLRCSPISGHTSVYWYQQALGLGLQFLLWYDEGEERNRGNFPPRFSGRQFPNYSSELNVNALELEDSALYLCASSYGQLYGYTFGSGTRLTVV.

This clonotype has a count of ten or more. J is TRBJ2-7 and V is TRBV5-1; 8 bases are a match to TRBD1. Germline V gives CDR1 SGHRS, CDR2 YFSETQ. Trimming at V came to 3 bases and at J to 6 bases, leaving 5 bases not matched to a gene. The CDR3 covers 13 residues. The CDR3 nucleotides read TGCGCCAGCAGCTCCTCAGGGGGCGGCGAGCAGTACTTC. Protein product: CASSSSGGGEQYF.

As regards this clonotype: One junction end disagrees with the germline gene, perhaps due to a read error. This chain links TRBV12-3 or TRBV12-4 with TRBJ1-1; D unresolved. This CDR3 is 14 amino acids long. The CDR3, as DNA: TGTGCCAGCAGTTTAGATGGGAGGCCAGGTGAAGCCTTCTTT. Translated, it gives CASSLDGRPGEAFF.

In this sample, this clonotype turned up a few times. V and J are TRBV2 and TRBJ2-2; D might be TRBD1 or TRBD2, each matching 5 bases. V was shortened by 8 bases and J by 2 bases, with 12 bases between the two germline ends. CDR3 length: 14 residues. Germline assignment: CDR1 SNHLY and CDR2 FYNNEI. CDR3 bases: TGTGCCAGCGTTTGGGACCGCAACACCGGGGAGCTGTTTTTT. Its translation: CASVWDRNTGELFF. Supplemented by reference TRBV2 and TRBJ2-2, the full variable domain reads EPEVTQTPSHQVTQMGQEVILRCVPISNHLYFYWYRQILGQKVEFLVSFYNNEISEKSEIFDDQFSVERPDGSNFTLKIRSTKLEDSAMYFCASVWDRNTGELFFGEGSRLTVL.

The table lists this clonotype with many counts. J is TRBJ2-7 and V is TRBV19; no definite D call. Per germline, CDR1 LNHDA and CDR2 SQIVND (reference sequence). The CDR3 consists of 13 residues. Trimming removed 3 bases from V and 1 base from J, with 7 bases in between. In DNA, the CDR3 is TGTGCCAGTAGTATGGGTCAGTCCTACGAGCAGTACTTC. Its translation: CASSMGQSYEQYF.

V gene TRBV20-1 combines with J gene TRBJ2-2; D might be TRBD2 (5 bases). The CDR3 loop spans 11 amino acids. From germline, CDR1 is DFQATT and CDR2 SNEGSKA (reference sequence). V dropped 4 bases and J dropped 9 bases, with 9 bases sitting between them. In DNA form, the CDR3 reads TGCAGTGCTACCGTAGCGTGGGAGCTGTTTTTT. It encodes CSATVAWELFF.

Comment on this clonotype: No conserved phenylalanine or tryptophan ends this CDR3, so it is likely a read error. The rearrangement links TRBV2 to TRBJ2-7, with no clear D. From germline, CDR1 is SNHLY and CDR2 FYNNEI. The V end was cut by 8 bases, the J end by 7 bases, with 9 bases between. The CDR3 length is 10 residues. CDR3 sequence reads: CASRTWEQYL. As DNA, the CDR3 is TGTGCCAGCCGGACCTGGGAGCAGTACCTC.

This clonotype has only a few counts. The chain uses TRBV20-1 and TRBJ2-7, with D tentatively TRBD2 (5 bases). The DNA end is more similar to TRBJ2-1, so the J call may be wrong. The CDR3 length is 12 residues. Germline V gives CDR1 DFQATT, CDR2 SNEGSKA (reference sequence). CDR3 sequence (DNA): TGCAGCCCCACCGCGGGTGACGATGAGCAGTTCTTC. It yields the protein CSPTAGDDEQFF.

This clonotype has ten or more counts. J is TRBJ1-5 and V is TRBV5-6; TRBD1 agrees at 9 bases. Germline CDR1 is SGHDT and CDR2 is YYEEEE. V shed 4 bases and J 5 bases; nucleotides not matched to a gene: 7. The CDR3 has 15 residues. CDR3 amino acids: CASSGKDRGDQPQHF. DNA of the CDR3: TGTGCCAGCAGCGGGAAGGACAGGGGAGATCAGCCCCAGCATTTT.

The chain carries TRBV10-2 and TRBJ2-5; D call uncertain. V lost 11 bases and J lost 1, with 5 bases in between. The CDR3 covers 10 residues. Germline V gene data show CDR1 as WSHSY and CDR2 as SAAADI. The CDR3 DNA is TGCGCCGGGTCCCAAGAGACCCAGTACTTC. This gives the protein CAGSQETQYF.

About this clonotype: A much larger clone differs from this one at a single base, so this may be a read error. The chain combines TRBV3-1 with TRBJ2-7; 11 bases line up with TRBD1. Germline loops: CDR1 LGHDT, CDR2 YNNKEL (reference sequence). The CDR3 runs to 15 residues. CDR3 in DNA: TGTGTCAGCAGTTACGGACAGGGGGCACTCTACGAGCAGTACTTC. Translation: CVSSYGQGALYEQYF.